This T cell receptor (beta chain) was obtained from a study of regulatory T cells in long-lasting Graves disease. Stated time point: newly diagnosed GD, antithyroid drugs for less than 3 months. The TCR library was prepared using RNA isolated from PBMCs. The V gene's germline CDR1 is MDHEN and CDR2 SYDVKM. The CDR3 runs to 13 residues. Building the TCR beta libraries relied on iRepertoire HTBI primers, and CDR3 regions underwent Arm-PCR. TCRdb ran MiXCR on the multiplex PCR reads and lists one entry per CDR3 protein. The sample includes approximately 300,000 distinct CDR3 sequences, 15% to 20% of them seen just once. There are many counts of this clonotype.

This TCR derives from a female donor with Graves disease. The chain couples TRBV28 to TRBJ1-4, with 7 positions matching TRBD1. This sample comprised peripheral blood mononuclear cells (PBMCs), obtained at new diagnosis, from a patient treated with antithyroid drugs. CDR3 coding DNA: TGTGGTTCTCGCGGGACAGAAAATGAAAAACTGTTTTTT. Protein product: CGSRGTENEKLFF.